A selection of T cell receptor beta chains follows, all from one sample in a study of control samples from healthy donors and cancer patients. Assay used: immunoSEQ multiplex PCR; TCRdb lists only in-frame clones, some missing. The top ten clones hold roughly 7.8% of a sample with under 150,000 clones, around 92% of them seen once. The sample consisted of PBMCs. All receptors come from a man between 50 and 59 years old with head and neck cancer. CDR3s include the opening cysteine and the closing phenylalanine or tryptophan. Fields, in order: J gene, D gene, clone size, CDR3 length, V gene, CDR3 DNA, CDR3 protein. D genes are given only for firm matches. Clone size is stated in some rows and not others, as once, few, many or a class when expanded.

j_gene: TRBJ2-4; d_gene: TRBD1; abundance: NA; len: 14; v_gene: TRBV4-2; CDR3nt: TGTGCCAGCAGCCAAGAAATTACAGGGGGCGGCCAGTACTTC; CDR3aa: CASSQEITGGGQYF
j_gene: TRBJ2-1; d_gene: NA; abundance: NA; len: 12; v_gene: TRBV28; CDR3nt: TGTGCCAGCAGTTTCTTCCCCAATGAGCAGTTCTTC; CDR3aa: CASSFFPNEQFF
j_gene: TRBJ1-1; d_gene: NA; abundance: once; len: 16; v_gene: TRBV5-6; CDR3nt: TGTGCCAGCAGCTCACCGGGACTCCGGATGAGCACTGAAGCTTTCTTT; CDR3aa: CASSSPGLRMSTEAFF
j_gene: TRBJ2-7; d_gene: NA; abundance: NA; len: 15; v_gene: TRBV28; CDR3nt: TGTGCCAGCAGCCCTACAGGACCGAACTCCTACGAGCAGTACTTC; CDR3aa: CASSPTGPNSYEQYF
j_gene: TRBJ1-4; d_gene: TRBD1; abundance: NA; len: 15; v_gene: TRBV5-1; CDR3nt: TGCGCCAGCAGCGAGACAGGGGCAACTAATGAAAAACTGTTTTTT; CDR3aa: CASSETGATNEKLFF
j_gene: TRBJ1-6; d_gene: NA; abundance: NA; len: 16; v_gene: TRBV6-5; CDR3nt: TGTGCCAGCAGTTACTCCGGACTCTCCTTTAATTCACCCCTCCACTTT; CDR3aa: CASSYSGLSFNSPLHF
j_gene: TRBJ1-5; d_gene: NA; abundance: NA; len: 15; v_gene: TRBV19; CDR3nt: TGTGCCAGTAAACCGGAGTCGGCCGGCAATCAGCCCCAGCATTTT; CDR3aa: CASKPESAGNQPQHF
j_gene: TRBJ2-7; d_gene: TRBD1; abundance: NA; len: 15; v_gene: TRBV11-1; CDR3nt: TGTGCCAGCAGTCTTCCTGGGACAGGGGAACACGAGCAGTACTTC; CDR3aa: CASSLPGTGEHEQYF
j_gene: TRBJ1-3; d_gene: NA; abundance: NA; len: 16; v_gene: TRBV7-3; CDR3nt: TGTGCCAGCAGCCCTCAAGGCCCTGGCTCTGGAAACACCATATATTTT; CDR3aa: CASSPQGPGSGNTIYF
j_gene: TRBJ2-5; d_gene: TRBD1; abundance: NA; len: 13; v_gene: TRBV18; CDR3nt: TGTGCCAGCTCACCCCGGGACAGCGAGACCCAGTACTTC; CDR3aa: CASSPRDSETQYF
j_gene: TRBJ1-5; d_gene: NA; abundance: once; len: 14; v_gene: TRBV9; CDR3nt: TGTGCCAGCAGCTTAGCCAGGGGCAGCCAGCCCCAGCATTTT; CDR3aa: CASSLARGSQPQHF
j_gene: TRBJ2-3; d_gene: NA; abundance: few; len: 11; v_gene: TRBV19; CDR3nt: TGTGCCAGTAGCTGGACAGATACGCAGTATTTT; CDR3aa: CASSWTDTQYF
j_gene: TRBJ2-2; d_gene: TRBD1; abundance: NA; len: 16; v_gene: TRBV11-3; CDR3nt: TGTGCCAGCAGCCCAGGGGGGACAGGGAGAACCGGGGAGCTGTTTTTT; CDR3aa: CASSPGGTGRTGELFF
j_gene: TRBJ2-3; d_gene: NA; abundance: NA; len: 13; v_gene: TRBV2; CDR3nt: TGTGCCACCAAGAGAGGGAGCACAGATACGCAGTATTTT; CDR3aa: CATKRGSTDTQYF
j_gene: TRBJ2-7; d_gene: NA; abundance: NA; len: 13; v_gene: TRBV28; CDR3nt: TGTGCCAGCAGTCCCGGACAGACCTACGAGCAGTACTTC; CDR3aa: CASSPGQTYEQYF
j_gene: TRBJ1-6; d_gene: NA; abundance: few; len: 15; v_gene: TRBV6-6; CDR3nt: TGTGCCAGCAGTTACCCCGGAGTAAGCGGATCACCCCTCCACTTT; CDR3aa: CASSYPGVSGSPLHF
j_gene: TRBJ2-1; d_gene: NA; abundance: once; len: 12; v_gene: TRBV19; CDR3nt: TGTGCCAGTAGTACACAGGTTAATGAGCAGTTCTTC; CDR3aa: CASSTQVNEQFF
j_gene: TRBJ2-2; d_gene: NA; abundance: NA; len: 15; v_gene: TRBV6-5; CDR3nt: TGTGCCAGCAGTTACTCCCGGCTTCATACGGGGGAGCTGTTTTTT; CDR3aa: CASSYSRLHTGELFF
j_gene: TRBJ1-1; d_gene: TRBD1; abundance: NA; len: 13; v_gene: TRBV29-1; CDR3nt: TGCAGCGTGCGGACAGGTGAGAACACTGAAGCTTTCTTT; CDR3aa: CSVRTGENTEAFF
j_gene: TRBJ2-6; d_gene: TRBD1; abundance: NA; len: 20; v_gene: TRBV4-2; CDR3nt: TGTGCCAGCAGCCAAGGCGTGACAGGGGGTACCCTCTCTGGGGCCAACGTCCTGACTTTC; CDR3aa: CASSQGVTGGTLSGANVLTF
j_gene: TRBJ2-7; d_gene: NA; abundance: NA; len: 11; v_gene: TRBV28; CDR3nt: TGTGCCAGCACCGACAGCTACGAGCAGTACTTC; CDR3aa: CASTDSYEQYF
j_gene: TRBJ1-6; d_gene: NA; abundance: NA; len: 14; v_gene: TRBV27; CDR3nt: TGTGCCAGCAGCATAAGCAGGGGAGATTCACCCCTCCACTTT; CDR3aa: CASSISRGDSPLHF
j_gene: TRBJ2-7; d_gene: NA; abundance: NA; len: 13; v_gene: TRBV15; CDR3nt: TGTGCCACCAGCCCGGGACGGACCTACGAGCAGTACTTC; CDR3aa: CATSPGRTYEQYF
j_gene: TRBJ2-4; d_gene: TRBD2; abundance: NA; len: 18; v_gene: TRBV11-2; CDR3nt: TGTGCCAGCAGCAGCTTAGGGAGGCTAGCGGTAGCCAAAAACATTCAGTACTTC; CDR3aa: CASSSLGRLAVAKNIQYF
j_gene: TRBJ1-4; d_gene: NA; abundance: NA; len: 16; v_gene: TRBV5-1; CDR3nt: TGCGCCAGCAGCGAAACCGGGACGGTATATAATGAAAAACTGTTTTTT; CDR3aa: CASSETGTVYNEKLFF
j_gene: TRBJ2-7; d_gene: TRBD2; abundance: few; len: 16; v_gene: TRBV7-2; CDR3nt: TGTGCCAGCAGCTTAGAGGGTAGCGGGAGGCCCTACGAGCAGTACTTC; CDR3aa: CASSLEGSGRPYEQYF
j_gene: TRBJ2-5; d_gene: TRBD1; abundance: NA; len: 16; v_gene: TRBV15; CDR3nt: TGTGCCACCAGCAGAAACGGACAGGGCTTAAGTGAGACCCAGTACTTC; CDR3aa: CATSRNGQGLSETQYF
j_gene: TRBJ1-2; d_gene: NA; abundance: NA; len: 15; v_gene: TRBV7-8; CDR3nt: TGTGCCAGCAGCCCCCCTCGGGAGCTCAACTATGGCTACACCTTC; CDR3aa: CASSPPRELNYGYTF
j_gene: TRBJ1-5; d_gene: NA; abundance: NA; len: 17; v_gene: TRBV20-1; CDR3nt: TGCAGTGCTAGTGAATCTATGCCAGGGGATGGTCGGGAGCCCCAGCATTTT; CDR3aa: CSASESMPGDGREPQHF
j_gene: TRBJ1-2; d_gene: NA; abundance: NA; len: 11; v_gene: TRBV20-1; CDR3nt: TGCAGTGCTAGTCGGGACTATGGCTACACCTTC; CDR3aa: CSASRDYGYTF
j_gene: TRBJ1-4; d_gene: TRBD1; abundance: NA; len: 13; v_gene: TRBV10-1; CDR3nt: TGCGCCACCTCGACAGGGCAGGATGAAAAACTGTTTTTT; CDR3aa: CATSTGQDEKLFF
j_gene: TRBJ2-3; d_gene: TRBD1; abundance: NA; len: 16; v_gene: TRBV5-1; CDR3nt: TGCGCCAGCAGCTTGACAGGGACAGGAAGTCAAAATACGCAGTATTTT; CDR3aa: CASSLTGTGSQNTQYF
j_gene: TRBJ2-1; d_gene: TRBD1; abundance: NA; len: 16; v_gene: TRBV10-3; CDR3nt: TGTGCCATCAGTATATCTATAAGAACAGGGGGGAGTGAGCAGTTCTTC; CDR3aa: CAISISIRTGGSEQFF
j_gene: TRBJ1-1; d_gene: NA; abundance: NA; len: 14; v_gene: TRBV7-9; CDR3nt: TGTGCCAGCAGCTTACAGGTGGGGAGGACTGAAGCTTTCTTT; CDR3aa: CASSLQVGRTEAFF
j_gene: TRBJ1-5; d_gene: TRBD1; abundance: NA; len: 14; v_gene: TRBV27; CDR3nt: TGTGCCAGCAGGGACACAGGGGACTATCAGCCCCAGCATTTT; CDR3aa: CASRDTGDYQPQHF
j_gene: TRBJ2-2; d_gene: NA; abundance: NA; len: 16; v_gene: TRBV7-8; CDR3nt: TGTGCCAGCAGCCCCCCAAGGAGGGGGGCGGGCGGGGAGCTGTTTTTT; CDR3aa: CASSPPRRGAGGELFF
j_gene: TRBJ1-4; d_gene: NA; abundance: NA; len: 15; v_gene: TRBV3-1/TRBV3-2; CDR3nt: TGTGCCAGCAGCCAATTTGGCAATTCAAATGAAAAACTGTTTTTT; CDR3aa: CASSQFGNSNEKLFF
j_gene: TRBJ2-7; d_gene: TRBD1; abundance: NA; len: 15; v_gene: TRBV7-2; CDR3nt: TGTGCCAGCAGCTTATACCGGGACAGGCCCTACGAGCAGTACTTC; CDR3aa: CASSLYRDRPYEQYF
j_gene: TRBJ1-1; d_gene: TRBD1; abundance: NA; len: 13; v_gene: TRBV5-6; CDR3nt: TGTGCCAGCAGCGCTACAGGGGGACCTGAAGCTTTCTTT; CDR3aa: CASSATGGPEAFF
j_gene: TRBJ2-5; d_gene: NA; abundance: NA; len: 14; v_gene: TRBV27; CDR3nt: TGTGCCAGCAACATCGACCGAAACCAAGAGACCCAGTACTTC; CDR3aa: CASNIDRNQETQYF
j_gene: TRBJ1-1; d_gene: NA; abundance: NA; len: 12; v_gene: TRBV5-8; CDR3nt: TGTGCCAGCAGCTACGGACAGCTTGAAGCTTTCTTT; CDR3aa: CASSYGQLEAFF
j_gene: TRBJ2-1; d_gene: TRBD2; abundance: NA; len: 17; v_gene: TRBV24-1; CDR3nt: TGTGCCACCAGTGATTTAGGTGGTAGCGGGAGTCTGGATGAGCAGTTCTTC; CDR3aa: CATSDLGGSGSLDEQFF
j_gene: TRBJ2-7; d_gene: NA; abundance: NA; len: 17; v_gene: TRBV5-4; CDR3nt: TGTGCCAGCAGCTTGGGCAAGCTTCGGGGGAGAAGCAACGAGCAGTACTTC; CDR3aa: CASSLGKLRGRSNEQYF
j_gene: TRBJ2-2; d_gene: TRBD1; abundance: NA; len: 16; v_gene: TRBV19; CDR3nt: TGTGCCAGTAGTATAGATGGGACAGTAAACACCGGGGAGCTGTTTTTT; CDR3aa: CASSIDGTVNTGELFF
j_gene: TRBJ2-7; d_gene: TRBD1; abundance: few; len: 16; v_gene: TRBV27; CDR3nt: TGTGCCAGCAGTTTCCTACAGGGGGCTGGGGCCTACGAGCAGTACTTC; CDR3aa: CASSFLQGAGAYEQYF
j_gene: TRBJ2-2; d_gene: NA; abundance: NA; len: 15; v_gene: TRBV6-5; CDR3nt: TGTGCCAGCAGTTACTCGACAGCGAGCACCGGGGAGCTGTTTTTT; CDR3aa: CASSYSTASTGELFF
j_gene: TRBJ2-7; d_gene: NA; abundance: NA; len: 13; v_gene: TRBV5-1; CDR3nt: TGCGCCAGCAGCTTTGCCTCCAATTCCGAGCAGTACTTC; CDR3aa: CASSFASNSEQYF
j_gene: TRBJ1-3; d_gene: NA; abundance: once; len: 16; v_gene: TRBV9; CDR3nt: TGTGCCAGCAGCCCACAGGTGGCAGGGGCTGGAAACACCATATATTTT; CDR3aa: CASSPQVAGAGNTIYF
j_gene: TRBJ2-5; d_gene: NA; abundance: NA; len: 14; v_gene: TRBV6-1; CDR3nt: TGTGCCAGCAGTGAAGGGGGGAACCAAGAGACCCAGTACTTC; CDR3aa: CASSEGGNQETQYF
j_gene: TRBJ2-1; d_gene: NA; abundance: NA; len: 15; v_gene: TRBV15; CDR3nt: TGTGCCACCAGCTCTCCGGGCGGGCCCTACAATGAGCAGTTCTTC; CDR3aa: CATSSPGGPYNEQFF
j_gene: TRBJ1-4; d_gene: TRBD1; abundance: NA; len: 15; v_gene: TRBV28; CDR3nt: TGTGCCAGCAGTAAGAACAGGGGTGGAGGTGAAAAACTGTTTTTT; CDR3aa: CASSKNRGGGEKLFF
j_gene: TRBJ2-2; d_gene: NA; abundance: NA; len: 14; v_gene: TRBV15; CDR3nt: TGTGCCACCAGCAGAGATCCCGGGGCCGGGGAGCTGTTTTTT; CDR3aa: CATSRDPGAGELFF